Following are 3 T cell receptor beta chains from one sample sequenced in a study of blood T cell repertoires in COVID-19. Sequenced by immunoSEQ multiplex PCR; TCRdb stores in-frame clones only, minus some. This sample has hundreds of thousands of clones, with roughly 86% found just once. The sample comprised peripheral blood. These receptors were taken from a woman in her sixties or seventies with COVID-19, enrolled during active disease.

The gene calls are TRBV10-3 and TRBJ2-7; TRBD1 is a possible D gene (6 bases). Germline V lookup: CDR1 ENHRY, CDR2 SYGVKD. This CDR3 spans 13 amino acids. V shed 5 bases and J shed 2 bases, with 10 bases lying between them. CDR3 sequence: CAISSGTTYEQYF. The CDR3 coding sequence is TGTGCCATCAGTTCTGGGACAACCTACGAGCAGTACTTC.

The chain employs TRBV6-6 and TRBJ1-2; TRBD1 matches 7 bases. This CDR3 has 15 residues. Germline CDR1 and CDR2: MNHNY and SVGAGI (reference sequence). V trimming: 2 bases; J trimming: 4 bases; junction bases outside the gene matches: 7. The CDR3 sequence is CASSYVGRGSYGYTF. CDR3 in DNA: TGTGCCAGCAGTTACGTAGGCAGGGGGTCCTATGGCTACACCTTC.

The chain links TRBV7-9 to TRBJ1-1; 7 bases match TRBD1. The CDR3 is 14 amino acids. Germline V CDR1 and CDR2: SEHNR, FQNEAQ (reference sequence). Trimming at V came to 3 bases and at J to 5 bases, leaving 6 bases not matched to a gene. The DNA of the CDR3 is TGTGCCAGCAGCTTGGGACAGCCCGCAACTGAAGCTTTCTTT. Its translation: CASSLGQPATEAFF. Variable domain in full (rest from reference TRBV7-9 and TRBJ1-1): DTGVSQNPRHKITKRGQNVTFRCDPISEHNRLYWYRQTLGQGPEFLTYFQNEAQLEKSRLLSDRFSAERPKGSFSTLEIQRTEQGDSAMYLCASSLGQPATEAFFGQGTRLTVV.